The present T cell receptor beta chain was sequenced within a study of blood T cell repertoires in COVID-19. The protocol was immunoSEQ multiplex PCR, while the TCRdb copy is restricted to in-frame clones and leaves out a portion. The table lists under 250,000 clones, roughly 86% of them singletons, with roughly 2.6% in the top ten. The sequenced material came from peripheral blood. The sequence was obtained from a woman in her sixties with acute or convalescent COVID-19.

The CDR3 protein is CASSLSGGVPGDNSPLHF. In DNA form, the CDR3 reads TGTGCCAGCAGTTTATCGGGAGGGGTGCCCGGTGATAATTCACCCCTCCACTTT. This rearrangement joins TRBV27 to TRBJ1-6; a possible D gene is TRBD1 (5 bases). Trimming pared 0 bases from V and 5 bases from J, leaving 17 bases between. CDR3 size: 18 residues. Germline CDR1 and CDR2: MNHEY and SMNVEV (reference sequence).